This T cell receptor beta chain is from a study of shared clonotypes between healthy human individuals. Study information: Each donor's CD4 naive and CD4 memory cells filled three plates apiece, CD8 naive two, and CD8 memory one.

Sequenced by immunoSEQ multiplex PCR; TCRdb stores in-frame clones only, minus some. The table shows about 1.5 million clones, with 95% to 97% occurring only once. CDR1 is SGHDN, CDR2 FVKESK, per germline. The CDR3 totals 17 residues. V lost 1 base and J lost 9, with 22 bases in between. The sequence derives from a man aged 25-40 years in good health. Material: naive CD4+ T cells sorted from blood. The subset is: CD45RA+ positively selected. V gene TRBV14 combines with J gene TRBJ1-5; D remains ambiguous. The CDR3 DNA reads TGTGCCAGCAGCCAAGTAAGAAGTCAGAGAGGACGAGCGCCCCAGCATTTT. Amino acid sequence: CASSQVRSQRGRAPQHF.